This T cell receptor (beta chain) was retrieved from a study of shared clonotypes between healthy human individuals. Trimming removed 0 bases at V and 5 bases at J, with 12 bases between. CDR3 length equals 15 residues. Germline-derived CDR1 and CDR2 are MNHNS and SASEGT. The protocol was immunoSEQ multiplex PCR, while the TCRdb copy is restricted to in-frame clones and leaves out a portion. The sample shows 150,000 to 200,000 clones, roughly 70% of them seen only once. This rearrangement joins TRBV6-1 to TRBJ2-3, with D unresolved. This TCR was sampled from a man aged 25 to 45 in good health. The sequencing sample was made of memory CD4+ T cells sorted from blood. The subset denotes: CD45RA-negative fraction. The CDR3 DNA reads as TGTGCCAGCAGTGAAGCCCGAATCGGCGGAGATACGCAGTATTTT. Its protein is CASSEARIGGDTQYF.